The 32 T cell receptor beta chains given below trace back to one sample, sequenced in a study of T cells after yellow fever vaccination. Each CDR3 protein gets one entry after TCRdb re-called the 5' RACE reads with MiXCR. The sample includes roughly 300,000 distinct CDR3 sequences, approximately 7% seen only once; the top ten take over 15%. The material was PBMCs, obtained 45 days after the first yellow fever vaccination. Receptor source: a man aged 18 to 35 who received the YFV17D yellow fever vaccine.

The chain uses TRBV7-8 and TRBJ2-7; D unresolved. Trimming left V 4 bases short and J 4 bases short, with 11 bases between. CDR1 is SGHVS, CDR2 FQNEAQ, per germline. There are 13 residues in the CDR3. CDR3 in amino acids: CASSSELRYEQYF. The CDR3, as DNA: TGTGCCAGCAGCTCGGAGCTTCGGTACGAGCAGTACTTC.

Here the CDR3 reads CASSQGRYRGDTEAFF. CDR3 nucleotide sequence: TGTGCCAGCAGCCAAGGGAGATACAGGGGAGACACTGAAGCTTTCTTT. The chain combines TRBV4-2 with TRBJ1-1; 7 bases map to TRBD1. The CDR3 is made up of 16 amino acids. Germline-derived CDR1 and CDR2 are LGHNA and YNFKEQ. With V trimmed by 1 base and J by 3 bases, 8 bases remained unmatched.

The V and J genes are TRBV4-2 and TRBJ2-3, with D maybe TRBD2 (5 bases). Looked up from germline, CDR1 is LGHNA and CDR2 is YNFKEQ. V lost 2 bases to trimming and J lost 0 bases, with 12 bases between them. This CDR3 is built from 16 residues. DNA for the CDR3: TGTGCCAGCAGCCAACCCCTCGGACTTAGCACAGATACGCAGTATTTT. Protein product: CASSQPLGLSTDTQYF.

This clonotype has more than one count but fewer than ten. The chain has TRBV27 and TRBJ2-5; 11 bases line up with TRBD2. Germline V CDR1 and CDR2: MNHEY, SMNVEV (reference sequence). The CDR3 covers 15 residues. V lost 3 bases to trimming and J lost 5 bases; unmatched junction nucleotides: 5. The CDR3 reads CASSFTSGGVETQYF. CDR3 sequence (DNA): TGTGCCAGCAGTTTTACTAGCGGGGGAGTTGAGACCCAGTACTTC.

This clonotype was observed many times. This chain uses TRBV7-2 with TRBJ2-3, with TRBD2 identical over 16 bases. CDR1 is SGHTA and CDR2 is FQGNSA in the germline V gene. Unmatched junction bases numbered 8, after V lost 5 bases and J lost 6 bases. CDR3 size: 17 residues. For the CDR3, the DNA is TGTGCCAGCAGCCCCCCGGGACTAGCGGGGGGGACGGATACGCAGTATTTT. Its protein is CASSPPGLAGGTDTQYF.

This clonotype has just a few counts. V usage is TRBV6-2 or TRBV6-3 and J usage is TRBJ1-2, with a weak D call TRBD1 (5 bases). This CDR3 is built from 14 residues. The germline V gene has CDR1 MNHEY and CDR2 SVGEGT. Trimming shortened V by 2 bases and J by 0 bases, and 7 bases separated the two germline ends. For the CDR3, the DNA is TGTGCCAGCAGTTACGGGGGAGCTAACTATGGCTACACCTTC. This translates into CASSYGGANYGYTF.

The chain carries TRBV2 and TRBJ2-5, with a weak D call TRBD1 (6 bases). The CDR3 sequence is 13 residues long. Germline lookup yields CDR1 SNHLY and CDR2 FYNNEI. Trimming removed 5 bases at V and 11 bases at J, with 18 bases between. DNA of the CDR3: TGTGCCAGCAGTCTTACAGGGAGAAAGTTTCAGTACTTC. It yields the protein CASSLTGRKFQYF.

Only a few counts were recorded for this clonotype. As DNA, the CDR3 is TGCAGCGTCAATACCGGGGTCGTGCCCGGGGAGCTGTTTTTT. This gives the protein CSVNTGVVPGELFF. The gene calls are TRBV29-1 and TRBJ2-2; tentatively, D is TRBD2 (5 bases). The V end lost 6 bases, the J end lost 6 bases, and 17 bases lay between the germline ends. Germline V gene data show CDR1 as SQVTM and CDR2 as ANQGSEA. This CDR3 is 14 amino acids long.

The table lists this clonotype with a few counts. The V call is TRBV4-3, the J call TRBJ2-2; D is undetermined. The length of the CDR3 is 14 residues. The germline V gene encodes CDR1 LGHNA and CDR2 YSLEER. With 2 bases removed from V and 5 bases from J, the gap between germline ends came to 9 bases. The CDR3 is CASSQRLGTGELFF. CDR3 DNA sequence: TGCGCCAGCAGCCAACGTCTTGGGACCGGGGAGCTGTTTTTT.

The CDR3 DNA sequence: TGTGCCAGCAGTCCCCGGGGAGCGGGGAGGAAAGATACGCAGTATTTT. This encodes CASSPRGAGRKDTQYF. The chain links TRBV12-3 or TRBV12-4 to TRBJ2-3, with 7 bases fitting TRBD2. This CDR3 region has 16 residues. With 5 bases clipped from V and 5 bases from J, the junction kept 13 bases outside the gene matches.

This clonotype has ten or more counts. CDR3 sequence: CASSWGHDYNSPLHF. The CDR3 coding sequence is TGCGCCAGCAGCTGGGGACACGACTATAATTCACCCCTCCACTTT. The chain links TRBV5-1 to TRBJ1-6; the D gene is possibly TRBD1 (6 bases). The germline CDR1 and CDR2 sequences are SGHRS and YFSETQ. There are 15 residues in the CDR3. Deletions cut 3 bases from V and 3 bases from J, with 10 bases between. The entire variable domain, with the rest obtained from reference TRBV5-1 and TRBJ1-6, is as follows: KAGVTQTPRYLIKTRGQQVTLSCSPISGHRSVSWYQQTPGQGLQFLFEYFSETQRNKGNFPGRFSGRQFSNSRSEMNVSTLELGDSALYLCASSWGHDYNSPLHFGNGTRLTVT.

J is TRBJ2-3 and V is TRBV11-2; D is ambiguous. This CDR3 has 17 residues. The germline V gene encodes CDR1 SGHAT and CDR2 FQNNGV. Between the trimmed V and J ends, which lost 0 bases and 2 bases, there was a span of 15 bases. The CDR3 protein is CASSLDWLGNPTDTQYF. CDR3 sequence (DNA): TGTGCCAGCAGCTTAGATTGGTTGGGGAACCCCACAGATACGCAGTATTTT.

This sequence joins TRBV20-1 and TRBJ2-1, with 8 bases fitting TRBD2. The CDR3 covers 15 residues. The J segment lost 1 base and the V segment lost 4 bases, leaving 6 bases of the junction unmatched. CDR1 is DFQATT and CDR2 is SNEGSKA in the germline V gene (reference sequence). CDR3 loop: CSATTSGGSYNEQFF. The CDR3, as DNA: TGCAGTGCTACCACCTCGGGGGGGTCCTACAATGAGCAGTTCTTC.

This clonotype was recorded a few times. The CDR3 reads CSALTETNTGELFF. The DNA for the CDR3 is TGCAGTGCCCTGACAGAAACGAACACCGGGGAGCTGTTTTTT. The J gene is TRBJ2-2, the V gene TRBV20-1, with D possibly TRBD1 on 5 matching bases. The CDR3 is 14 amino acids. Germline V gene sequence: CDR1 DFQATT, CDR2 SNEGSKA (reference sequence). The ends were cut back, 6 bases at V and 0 bases at J, with 11 bases in the middle.

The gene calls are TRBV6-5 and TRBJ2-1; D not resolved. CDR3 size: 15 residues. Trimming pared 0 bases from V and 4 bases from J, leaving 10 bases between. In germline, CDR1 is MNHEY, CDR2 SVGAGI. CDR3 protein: CASSYSRSEYNEQFF. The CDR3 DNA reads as TGTGCCAGCAGTTACTCGAGGTCAGAGTACAATGAGCAGTTCTTC.

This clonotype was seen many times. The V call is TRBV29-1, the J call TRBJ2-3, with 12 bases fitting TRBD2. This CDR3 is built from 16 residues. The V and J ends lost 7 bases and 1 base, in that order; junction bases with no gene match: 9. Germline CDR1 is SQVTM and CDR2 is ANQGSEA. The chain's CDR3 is CSAQRTSGVRTDTQYF. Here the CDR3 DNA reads TGCAGCGCCCAAAGGACTAGCGGGGTTCGCACAGATACGCAGTATTTT.

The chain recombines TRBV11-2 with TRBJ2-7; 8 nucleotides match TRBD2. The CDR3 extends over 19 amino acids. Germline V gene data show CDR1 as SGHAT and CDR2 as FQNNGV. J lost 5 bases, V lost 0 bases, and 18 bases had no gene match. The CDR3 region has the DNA TGTGCCAGCAGCTTAGAGGGGGCTTCAGGGACTAGAGGAGGCAACGAGCAGTACTTC. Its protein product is CASSLEGASGTRGGNEQYF.

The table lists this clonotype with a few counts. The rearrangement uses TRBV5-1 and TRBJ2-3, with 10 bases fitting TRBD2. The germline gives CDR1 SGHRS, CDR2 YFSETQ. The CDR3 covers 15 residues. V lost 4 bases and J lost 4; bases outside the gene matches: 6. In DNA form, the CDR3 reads TGCGCCAGCAGCGTCGGAGCGGGGGGGCCAGATACGCAGTATTTT. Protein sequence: CASSVGAGGPDTQYF.

This chain's CDR3 is CASSFNGDNTEAFF. The CDR3, as DNA: TGTGCCAGCTCATTCAATGGGGATAACACTGAAGCTTTCTTT. The gene calls are TRBV18 and TRBJ1-1; D gene uncertain. Germline CDR1 is KGHSH and CDR2 is LQKENI. The CDR3 spans 14 residues. V was pared by 5 bases and J by 2 bases, with 12 bases between.

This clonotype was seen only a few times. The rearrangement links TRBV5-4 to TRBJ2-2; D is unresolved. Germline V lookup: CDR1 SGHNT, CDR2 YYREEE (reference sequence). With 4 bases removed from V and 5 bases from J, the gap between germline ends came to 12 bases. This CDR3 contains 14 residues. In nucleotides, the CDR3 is TGTGCCAGCAGCGATTCGGTGAAAACCGGGGAGCTGTTTTTT. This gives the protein CASSDSVKTGELFF. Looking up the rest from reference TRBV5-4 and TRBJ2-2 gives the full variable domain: ETGVTQSPTHLIKTRGQQVTLRCSSQSGHNTVSWYQQALGQGPQFIFQYYREEENGRGNFPPRFSGLQFPNYSSELNVNALELDDSALYLCASSDSVKTGELFFGEGSRLTVL.

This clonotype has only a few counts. The CDR3 protein is CASSQPPERETQYF. DNA for the CDR3: TGTGCCAGCAGCCAACCCCCAGAAAGGGAGACCCAGTACTTC. J is TRBJ2-5 and V is TRBV3-1; D is unclear. This CDR3 has 14 amino acids. In germline, CDR1 is LGHDT, CDR2 YNNKEL (reference sequence). V gave up 2 bases and J gave up 5 bases, with 12 bases separating them.

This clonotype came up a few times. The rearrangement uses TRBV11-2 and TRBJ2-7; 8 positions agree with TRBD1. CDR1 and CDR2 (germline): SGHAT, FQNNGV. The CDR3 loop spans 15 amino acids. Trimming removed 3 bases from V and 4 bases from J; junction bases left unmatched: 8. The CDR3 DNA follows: TGTGCCAGCAGCTTTGGGATTACAGGGGGTTACGAGCAGTACGTC. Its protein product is CASSFGITGGYEQYV.

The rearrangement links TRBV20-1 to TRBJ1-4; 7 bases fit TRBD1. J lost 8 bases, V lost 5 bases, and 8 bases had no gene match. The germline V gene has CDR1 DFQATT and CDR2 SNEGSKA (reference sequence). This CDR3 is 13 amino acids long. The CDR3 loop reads CSAVRGVGEKLFF. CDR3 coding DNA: TGCAGTGCTGTCAGGGGGGTAGGGGAAAAACTGTTTTTT.

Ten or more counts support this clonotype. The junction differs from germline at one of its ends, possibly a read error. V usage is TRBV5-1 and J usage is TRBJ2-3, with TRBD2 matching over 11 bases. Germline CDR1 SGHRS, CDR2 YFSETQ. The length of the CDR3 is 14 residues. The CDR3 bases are TGTGCCAGCAGCTTTAGCGGGGGGGCAGATACGCAGTATTTT. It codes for CASSFSGGADTQYF.

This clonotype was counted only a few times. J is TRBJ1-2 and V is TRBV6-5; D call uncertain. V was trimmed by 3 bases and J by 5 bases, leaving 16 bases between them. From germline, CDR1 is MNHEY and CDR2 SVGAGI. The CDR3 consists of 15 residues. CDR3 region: CASSYSSGDNYGYTF. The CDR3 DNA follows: TGTGCCAGCAGTTATTCCTCGGGTGACAATTATGGCTACACCTTC.

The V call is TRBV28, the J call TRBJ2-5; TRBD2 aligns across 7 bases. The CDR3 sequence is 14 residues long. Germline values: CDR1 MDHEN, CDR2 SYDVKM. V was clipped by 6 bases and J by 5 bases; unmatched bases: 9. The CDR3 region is CASSPDWRGETQYF. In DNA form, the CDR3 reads TGTGCCAGCAGCCCCGACTGGCGGGGGGAGACCCAGTACTTC.

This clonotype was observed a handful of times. DNA for the CDR3: TGTGCCAGCAGCTTGGGACTAGCCTCCTACGAGCAGTACGTC. This gives the protein CASSLGLASYEQYV. V and J are TRBV11-1 and TRBJ2-7; TRBD2 matches 9 bases. CDR3 length: 14 amino acids. J lost 0 bases, V lost 3 bases, and 0 bases had no gene match. Per the germline V gene, CDR1 is SGHAT and CDR2 is FQDESV (reference sequence).

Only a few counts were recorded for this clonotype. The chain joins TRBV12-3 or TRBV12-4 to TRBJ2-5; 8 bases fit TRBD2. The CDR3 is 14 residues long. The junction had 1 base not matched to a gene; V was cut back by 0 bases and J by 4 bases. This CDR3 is CASSLAGLGETQYF. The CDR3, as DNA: TGTGCCAGCAGTTTAGCGGGACTAGGAGAGACCCAGTACTTC.

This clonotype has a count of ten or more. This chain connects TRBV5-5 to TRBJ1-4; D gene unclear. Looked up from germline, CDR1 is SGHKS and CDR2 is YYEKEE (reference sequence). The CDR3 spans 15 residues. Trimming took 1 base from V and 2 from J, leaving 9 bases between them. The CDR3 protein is CASSLSLGTNEKLFF. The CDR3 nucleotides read TGTGCCAGCAGCTTGTCCCTAGGCACTAATGAAAAACTGTTTTTT.

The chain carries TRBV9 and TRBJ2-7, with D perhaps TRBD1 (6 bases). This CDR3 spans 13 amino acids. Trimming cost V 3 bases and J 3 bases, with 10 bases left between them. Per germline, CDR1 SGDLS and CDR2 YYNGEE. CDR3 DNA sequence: TGTGCCAGCAGCGCAGGGGACGGCTACGAGCAGTACGTC. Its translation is CASSAGDGYEQYV.

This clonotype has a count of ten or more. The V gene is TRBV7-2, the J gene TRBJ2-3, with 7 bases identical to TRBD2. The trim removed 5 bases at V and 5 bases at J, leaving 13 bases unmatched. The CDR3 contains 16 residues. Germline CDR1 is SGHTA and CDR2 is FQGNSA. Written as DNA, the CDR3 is TGTGCCAGCAGCGGGTCGAAGGAGCGGGGATTAGATACGCAGTATTTT. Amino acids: CASSGSKERGLDTQYF.

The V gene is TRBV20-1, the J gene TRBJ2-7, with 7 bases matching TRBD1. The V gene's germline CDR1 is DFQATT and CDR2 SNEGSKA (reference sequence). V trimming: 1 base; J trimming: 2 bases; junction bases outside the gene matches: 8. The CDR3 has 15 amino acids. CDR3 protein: CSARGVGQRPYEQYF. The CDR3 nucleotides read TGCAGTGCTAGAGGAGTGGGACAGCGCCCCTACGAGCAGTACTTC.